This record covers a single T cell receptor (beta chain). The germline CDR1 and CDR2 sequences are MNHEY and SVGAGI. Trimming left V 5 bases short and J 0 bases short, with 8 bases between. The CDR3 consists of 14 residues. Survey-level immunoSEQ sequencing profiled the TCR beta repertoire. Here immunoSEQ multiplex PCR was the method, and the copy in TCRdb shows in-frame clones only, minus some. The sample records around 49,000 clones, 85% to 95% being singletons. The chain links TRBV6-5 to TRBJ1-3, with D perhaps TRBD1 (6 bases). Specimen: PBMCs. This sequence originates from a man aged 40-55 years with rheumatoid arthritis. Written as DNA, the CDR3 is TGTGCCAGCAGTCCGGACAGCTCTGGAAACACCATATATTTT. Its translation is CASSPDSSGNTIYF.